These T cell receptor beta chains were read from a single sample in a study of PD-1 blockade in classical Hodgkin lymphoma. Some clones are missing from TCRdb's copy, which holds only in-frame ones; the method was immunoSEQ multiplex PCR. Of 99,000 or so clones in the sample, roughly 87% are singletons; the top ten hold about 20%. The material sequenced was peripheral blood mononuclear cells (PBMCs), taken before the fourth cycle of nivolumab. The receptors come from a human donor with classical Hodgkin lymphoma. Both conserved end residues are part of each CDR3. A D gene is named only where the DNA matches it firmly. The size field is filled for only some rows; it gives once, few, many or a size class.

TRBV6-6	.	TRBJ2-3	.	CASSYLGGYTDTQYF	TGTGCCAGCAGTTACTTAGGCGGATATACAGATACGCAGTATTTT
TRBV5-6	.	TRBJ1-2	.	CASSPLGPNYGYTF	TGTGCCAGCAGCCCCCTGGGTCCCAACTATGGCTACACCTTC
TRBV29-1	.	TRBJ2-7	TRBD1	CSVAGPGQGYEQYF	TGCAGCGTTGCGGGCCCTGGACAGGGTTACGAGCAGTACTTC
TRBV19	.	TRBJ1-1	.	CASRLSVGAAEAFF	TGTGCCAGTAGGCTATCGGTTGGGGCAGCAGAAGCTTTCTTT
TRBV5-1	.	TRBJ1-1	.	CASSLDRLNTEAFF	TGCGCCAGCAGCTTGGACAGGTTGAACACTGAAGCTTTCTTT
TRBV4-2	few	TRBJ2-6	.	CASSQIAGEVSGANVLTF	TGTGCCAGCAGCCAAATTGCAGGGGAAGTTTCTGGGGCCAACGTCCTGACTTTC
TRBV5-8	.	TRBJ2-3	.	CASTLLTDTQYF	TGTGCCAGCACACTTTTAACGGATACGCAGTATTTT
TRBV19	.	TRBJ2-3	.	CASSISGGVPDTQYF	TGTGCCAGTAGTATATCCGGAGGGGTCCCAGATACGCAGTATTTT
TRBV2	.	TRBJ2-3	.	CASSNTDTQYF	TGTGCCAGCAGCAACACAGATACGCAGTATTTT
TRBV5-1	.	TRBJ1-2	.	CASSSELGGYTF	TGCGCCAGCAGCTCTGAATTGGGTGGCTACACCTTC
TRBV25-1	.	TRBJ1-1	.	CASRAFTNTEAFF	TGTGCCAGCCGAGCTTTCACGAACACTGAAGCTTTCTTT
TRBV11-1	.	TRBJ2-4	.	CASSLQGSLGNIQYF	TGTGCCAGCAGCCTGCAGGGAAGCCTAGGTAACATTCAGTACTTC
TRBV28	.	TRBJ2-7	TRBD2	CASGTSGTEEQYF	TGTGCCAGCGGGACTAGCGGGACGGAGGAGCAGTACTTC
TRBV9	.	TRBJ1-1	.	CASTRGSNTEAFF	TGTGCCAGCACCCGGGGGTCGAACACTGAAGCTTTCTTT
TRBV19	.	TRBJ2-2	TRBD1	CASKGQGDTGELFF	TGTGCCTCAAAAGGACAGGGGGACACCGGGGAGCTGTTTTTT
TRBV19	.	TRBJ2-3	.	CASSIGGVRIPDTQYF	TGTGCCAGTAGTATAGGGGGGGTCCGAATCCCAGATACGCAGTATTTT
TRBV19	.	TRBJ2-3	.	CASRGLRGNTDTQYF	TGTGCCAGTAGAGGCCTACGCGGGAACACAGATACGCAGTATTTT
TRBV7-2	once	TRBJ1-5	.	CASSLAAGDQPQHF	TGTGCCAGCAGCTTAGCAGCTGGGGATCAGCCCCAGCATTTT
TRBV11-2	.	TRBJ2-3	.	CASSLRTVRSTDTQYF	TGTGCCAGCAGCTTAAGGACAGTCCGAAGCACAGATACGCAGTATTTT
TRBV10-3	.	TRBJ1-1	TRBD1	CAIGTGRVNTEAFF	TGTGCCATAGGGACAGGGCGAGTGAACACTGAAGCTTTCTTT
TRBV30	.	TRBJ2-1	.	CAWSRAGMSYNEQFF	TGTGCCTGGAGTCGGGCCGGGATGTCCTACAATGAGCAGTTCTTC
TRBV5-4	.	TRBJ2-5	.	CASSLMGEETQYF	TGTGCCAGCAGCCTGATGGGGGAAGAGACCCAGTACTTC
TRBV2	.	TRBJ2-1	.	CASGSGATYNEQFF	TGTGCCAGCGGATCCGGGGCCACCTACAATGAGCAGTTCTTC
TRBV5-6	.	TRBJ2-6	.	CASSLIGWSSGANVLTF	TGTGCCAGCAGCTTGATAGGGTGGAGCTCTGGGGCCAACGTCCTGACTTTC
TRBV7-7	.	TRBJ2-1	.	CASSLSEVYNEQFF	TGTGCTAGCAGCTTGTCTGAAGTCTACAATGAGCAGTTCTTC
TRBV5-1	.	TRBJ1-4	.	CASSLGGAELFF	TGCGCCAGCAGCTTGGGGGGCGCGGAACTGTTTTTT
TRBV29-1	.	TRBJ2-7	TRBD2	CSVVGAGTYEQYF	TGCAGCGTTGTCGGAGCGGGGACCTACGAGCAGTACTTC
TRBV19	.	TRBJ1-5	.	CASQTGPFGNQPQHF	TGTGCCAGTCAGACAGGACCCTTTGGCAATCAGCCCCAGCATTTT
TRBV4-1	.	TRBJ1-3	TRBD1	CASSLLPGQGRSGNTIYF	TGCGCCAGCAGCCTATTGCCGGGACAGGGAAGGTCTGGAAACACCATATATTTT